The 10 T cell receptor beta chains presented below share a single source sample, sequenced in a study of OX40 agonist ivuxolimab in advanced cancers. Only in-frame clones appear in the TCRdb table, and some are missing; sequencing was by immunoSEQ multiplex PCR. The sample includes around 20,000 clones, 75% to 85% of them seen just once. The source material was CD4+ or CD8+ T cells sorted from blood, sampled in a trial of the OX40 agonist ivuxolimab. The receptor source for this set is an adult with an advanced solid tumor such as melanoma, head and neck, liver or kidney cancer.

The V gene is TRBV5-5, the J gene TRBJ2-1, with D possibly TRBD2 on 5 matching bases. From germline, CDR1 is SGHKS and CDR2 YYEKEE (reference sequence). This CDR3 is 13 amino acids long. Trimming removed 1 base at V and 6 bases at J, with 8 bases between. CDR3 amino acids: CASSLRESNEQFF. The CDR3 coding sequence is TGTGCCAGCAGCTTGAGGGAGTCCAATGAGCAGTTCTTC. Together with reference TRBV5-5 and TRBJ2-1, the CDR3 gives the full variable domain: DAGVTQSPTHLIKTRGQQVTLRCSPISGHKSVSWYQQVLGQGPQFIFQYYEKEERGRGNFPDRFSARQFPNYSSELNVNALLLGDSALYLCASSLRESNEQFFGPGTRLTVL.

The chain has TRBV27 and TRBJ1-1, with TRBD1 matching over 9 bases. CDR3 length equals 17 residues. Germline assignment: CDR1 MNHEY and CDR2 SMNVEV (reference sequence). With V trimmed by 4 bases and J by 0 bases, 9 bases remained unmatched. The CDR3 bases are TGTGCCAGCAGTTACCGGACAGGGGAAATTCTGAACACTGAAGCTTTCTTT. Amino acid sequence: CASSYRTGEILNTEAFF.

This clone was seen a few times. The sample carries other DNA sequences with the same CDR3. The chain employs TRBV6-5 and TRBJ1-4, with D possibly TRBD1 on 5 matching bases. This CDR3 contains 13 residues. Trimming cost V 0 bases and J 10 bases, with 9 bases left between them. Germline CDR1 and CDR2: MNHEY and SVGAGI. In nucleotides, the CDR3 is TGTGCCAGCAGTTACTCGTCGGGGGGAAAACTGTTTTTT. This encodes CASSYSSGGKLFF.

The genes are TRBV4-1 and TRBJ1-4; the D gene is possibly TRBD1 (5 bases). Deletions cut 1 base from V and 6 bases from J, with 9 bases between. Germline V lookup: CDR1 MGHRA, CDR2 YSYEKL. The CDR3 is 14 residues long. Here the CDR3 DNA reads TGCGCCAGCAGCCAAGTCCAGGGAGATGAAAAACTGTTTTTT. It translates to CASSQVQGDEKLFF.

The chain recombines TRBV9 with TRBJ1-5; maybe TRBD1 (6 bases). The ends were cut back, 2 bases at V and 2 bases at J, with 8 bases in the middle. This CDR3 has 14 amino acids. Germline CDR1 and CDR2: SGDLS and YYNGEE. The CDR3 protein is CASSVGAGNQPQHF. The CDR3 nucleotides read TGTGCCAGCAGCGTGGGGGCTGGCAATCAGCCCCAGCATTTT.

This chain uses TRBV5-1 with TRBJ1-2; 8 bases are shared with TRBD1. The CDR3 sequence is 16 residues long. CDR1 and CDR2 (germline): SGHRS, YFSETQ. The J segment lost 0 bases and the V segment lost 4 bases, leaving 8 bases of the junction unmatched. The CDR3 coding sequence is TGCGCCAGCAGCCCGATGACAGGGGTAACTAACTATGGCTACACCTTC. The encoded protein is CASSPMTGVTNYGYTF.

This chain uses TRBV5-8 with TRBJ2-7, with TRBD1 matching 7 bases. V lost 5 bases and J lost 3; bases outside the gene matches: 8. The CDR3 sequence is 14 residues long. CDR1 and CDR2 from the germline V gene are SGHTS and YDEGEE. CDR3: CASRVGTDNYEQYF. The CDR3 DNA reads as TGTGCCAGCAGGGTGGGGACAGATAACTACGAGCAGTACTTC.

The rearrangement links TRBV6-6 to TRBJ2-7; D remains unclear. The V gene's germline CDR1 is MNHNY and CDR2 SVGAGI (reference sequence). The CDR3 runs to 16 residues. V was pared by 0 bases and J by 3 bases, with 15 bases between. The CDR3 DNA sequence: TGTGCCAGCAGTTACTCTTCGGGTGATGCGTACTACGAGCAGTACTTC. Its translation: CASSYSSGDAYYEQYF.

V is TRBV6-5 and J is TRBJ2-1; 10 nucleotides agree with TRBD2. CDR3 length: 14 residues. CDR1 MNHEY and CDR2 SVGAGI come from the germline V gene. Trimming cost V 10 bases and J 7 bases; bases outside gene matches: 10. CDR3 DNA sequence: TGTGCCACTAGGAGCGGGGGGGCTCATAATGAGCAGTTCTTC. Amino acid sequence: CATRSGGAHNEQFF.

The chain combines TRBV15 with TRBJ1-5; possible D gene TRBD1, 6 bases. Trimming removed 0 bases from V and 6 bases from J, with 12 bases in between. CDR3 size: 15 residues. Germline CDR1 reads LNHNV; CDR2 reads YYDKDF (reference sequence). CDR3 protein: CATSRDRGPGQPQHF. DNA of the CDR3: TGTGCCACCAGCAGAGATCGGGGGCCGGGTCAGCCCCAGCATTTT.